This T cell receptor beta chain was captured in a study of T-cell reconstitution after alpha-beta-depleted transplantation in children. Study-wide results and caveats: Two months or so post-transplant, alpha-beta T cells reportedly derived from several hundred expanded graft clones. The origin of high day-60 TCRbeta diversity in some patients lay in surviving recipient T cells and thymic progenitors.

Concerning this clonotype: Its cognate antigen is unknown.

Unique molecular identifiers featured in how the TCRbeta library was prepared. TCRdb redid the calling of the PCR reads with MiXCR, one entry per CDR3 protein. Of about 610,000 distinct CDR3 sequences in the sample, 25% to 30% are singletons; the top ten hold 36%. Germline V gives CDR1 MDHEN, CDR2 SYDVKM. V lost 1 base and J 8 bases, leaving 16 bases between the germline ends. This CDR3 is 15 amino acids long. The clonotype originates from a boy under three years old with Wiskott-Aldrich syndrome, due to receive a stem cell transplant. The sequences come from PBMCs, collected before TCRalphabeta/CD19-depleted stem cell transplant. This chain joins TRBV28 and TRBJ2-3; D is uncertain. The CDR3 sequence is CASSLYIPTGATQYF. CDR3 nucleotide sequence: TGTGCCAGCAGTTTATACATTCCGACGGGCGCTACGCAGTATTTT.